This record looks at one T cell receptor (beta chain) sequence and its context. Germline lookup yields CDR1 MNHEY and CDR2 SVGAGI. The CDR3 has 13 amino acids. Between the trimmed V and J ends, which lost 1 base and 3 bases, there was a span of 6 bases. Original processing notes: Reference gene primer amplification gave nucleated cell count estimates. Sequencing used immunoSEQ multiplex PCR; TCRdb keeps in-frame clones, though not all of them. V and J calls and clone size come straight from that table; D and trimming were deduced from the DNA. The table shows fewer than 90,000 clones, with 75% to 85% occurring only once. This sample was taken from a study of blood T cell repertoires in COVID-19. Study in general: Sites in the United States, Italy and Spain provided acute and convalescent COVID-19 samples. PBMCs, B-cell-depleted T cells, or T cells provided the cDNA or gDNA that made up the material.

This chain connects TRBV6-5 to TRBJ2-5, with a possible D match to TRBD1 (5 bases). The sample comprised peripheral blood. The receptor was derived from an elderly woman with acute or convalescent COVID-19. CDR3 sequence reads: CASSYLGEETQYF. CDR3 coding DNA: TGTGCCAGCAGTTACTTAGGGGAAGAGACCCAGTACTTC.